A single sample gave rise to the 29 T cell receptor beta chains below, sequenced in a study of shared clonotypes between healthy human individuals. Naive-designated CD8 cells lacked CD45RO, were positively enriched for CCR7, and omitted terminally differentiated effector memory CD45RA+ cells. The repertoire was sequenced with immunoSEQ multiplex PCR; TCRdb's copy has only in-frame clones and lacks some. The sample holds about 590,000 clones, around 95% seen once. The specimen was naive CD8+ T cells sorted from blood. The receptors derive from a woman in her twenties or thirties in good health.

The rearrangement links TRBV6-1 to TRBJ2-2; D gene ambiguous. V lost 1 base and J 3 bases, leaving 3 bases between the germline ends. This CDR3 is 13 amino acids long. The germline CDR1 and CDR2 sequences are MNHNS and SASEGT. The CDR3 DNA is TGTGCCAGCAGTGAAGTGGACACCGGGGAGCTGTTTTTT. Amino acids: CASSEVDTGELFF.

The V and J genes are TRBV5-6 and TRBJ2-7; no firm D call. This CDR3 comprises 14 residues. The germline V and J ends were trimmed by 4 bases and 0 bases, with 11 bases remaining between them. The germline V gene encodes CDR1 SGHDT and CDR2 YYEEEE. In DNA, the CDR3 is TGTGCCAGCAGCGTTTCAGGTCTCTCCTACGAGCAGTACTTC. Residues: CASSVSGLSYEQYF.

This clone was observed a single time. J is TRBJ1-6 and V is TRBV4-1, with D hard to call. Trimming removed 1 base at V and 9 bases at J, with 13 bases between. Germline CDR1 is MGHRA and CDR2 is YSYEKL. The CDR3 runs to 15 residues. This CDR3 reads CASSQAWEKGSPLHF. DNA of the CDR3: TGCGCCAGCAGCCAAGCATGGGAGAAGGGTTCACCCCTCCACTTT.

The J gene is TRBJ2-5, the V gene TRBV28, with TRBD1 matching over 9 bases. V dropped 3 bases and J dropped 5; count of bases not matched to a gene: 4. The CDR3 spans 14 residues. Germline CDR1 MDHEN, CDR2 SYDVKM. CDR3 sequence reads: CASSFGTGRETQYF. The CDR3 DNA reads TGTGCCAGCAGTTTCGGGACAGGGCGCGAGACCCAGTACTTC.

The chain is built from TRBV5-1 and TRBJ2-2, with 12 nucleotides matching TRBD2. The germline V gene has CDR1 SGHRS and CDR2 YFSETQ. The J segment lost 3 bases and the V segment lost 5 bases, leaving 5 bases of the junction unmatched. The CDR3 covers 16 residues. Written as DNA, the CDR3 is TGCGCCAGCAGTTCAAGGACTAGCGGGGACACCGGGGAGCTGTTTTTT. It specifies CASSSRTSGDTGELFF.

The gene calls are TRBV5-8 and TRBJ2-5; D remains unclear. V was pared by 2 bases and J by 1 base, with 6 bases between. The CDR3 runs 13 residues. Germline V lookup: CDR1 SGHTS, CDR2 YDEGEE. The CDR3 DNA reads TGTGCCAGCAGCTTCCGCGCCCAAGAGACCCAGTACTTC. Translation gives CASSFRAQETQYF.

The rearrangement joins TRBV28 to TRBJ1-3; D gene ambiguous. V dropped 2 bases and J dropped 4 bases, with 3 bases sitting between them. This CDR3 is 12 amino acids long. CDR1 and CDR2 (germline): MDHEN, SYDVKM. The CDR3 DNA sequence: TGTGCCAGCAGTTTACGGGGAAACACCATATATTTT. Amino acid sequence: CASSLRGNTIYF.

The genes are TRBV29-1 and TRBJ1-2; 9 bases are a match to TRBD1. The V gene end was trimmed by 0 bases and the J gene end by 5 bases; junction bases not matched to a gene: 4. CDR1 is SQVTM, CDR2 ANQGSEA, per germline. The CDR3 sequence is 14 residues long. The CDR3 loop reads CSVEDRGTGYGYTF. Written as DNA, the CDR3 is TGCAGCGTTGAAGATCGAGGGACAGGGTATGGCTACACCTTC.

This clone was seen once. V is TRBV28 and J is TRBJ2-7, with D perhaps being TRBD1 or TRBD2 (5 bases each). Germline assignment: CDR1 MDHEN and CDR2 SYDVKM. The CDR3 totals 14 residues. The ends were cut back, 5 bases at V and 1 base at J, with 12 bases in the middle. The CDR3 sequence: CASSPGTDSYEQYF. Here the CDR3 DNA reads TGTGCCAGCAGTCCCGGGACCGATTCCTACGAGCAGTACTTC.

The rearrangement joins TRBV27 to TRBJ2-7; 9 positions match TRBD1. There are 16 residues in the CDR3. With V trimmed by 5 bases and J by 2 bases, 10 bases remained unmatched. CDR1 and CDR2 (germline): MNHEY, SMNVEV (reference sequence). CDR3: CASSERSGTGPYEQYF. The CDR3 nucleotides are TGTGCCAGCAGTGAGAGATCCGGGACAGGGCCCTACGAGCAGTACTTC.

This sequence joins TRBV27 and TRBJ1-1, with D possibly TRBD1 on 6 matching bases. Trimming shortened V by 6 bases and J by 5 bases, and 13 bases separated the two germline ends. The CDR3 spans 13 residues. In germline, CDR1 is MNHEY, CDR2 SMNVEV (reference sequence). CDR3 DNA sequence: TGTGCCAGCAGGGGGGCACCGGGGACTGAAGCTTTCTTT. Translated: CASRGAPGTEAFF.

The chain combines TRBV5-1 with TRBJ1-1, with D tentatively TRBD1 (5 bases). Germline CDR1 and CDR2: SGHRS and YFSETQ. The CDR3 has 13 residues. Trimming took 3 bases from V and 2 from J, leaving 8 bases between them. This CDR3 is CASSSTENTEAFF. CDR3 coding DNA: TGCGCCAGCAGCTCGACAGAAAACACTGAAGCTTTCTTT.

CDR3 DNA sequence: TGTGCCAGCAGCTCAACCGGGACTGGGAAAGAGACCCAGTACTTC. Translated: CASSSTGTGKETQYF. V and J are TRBV7-6 and TRBJ2-5; D perhaps matches TRBD2 (6 bases). CDR3 length: 15 residues. Germline-derived CDR1 and CDR2 are SGHVS and FNYEAQ. With 4 bases removed from V and 3 bases from J, the gap between germline ends came to 15 bases.

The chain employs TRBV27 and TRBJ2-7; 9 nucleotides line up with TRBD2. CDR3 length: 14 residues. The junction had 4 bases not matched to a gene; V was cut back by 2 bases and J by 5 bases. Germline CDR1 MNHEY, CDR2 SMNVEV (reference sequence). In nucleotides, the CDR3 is TGTGCCAGCAGTTTAATAGCGGGAGCGAACGAGCAGTACTTC. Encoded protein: CASSLIAGANEQYF.

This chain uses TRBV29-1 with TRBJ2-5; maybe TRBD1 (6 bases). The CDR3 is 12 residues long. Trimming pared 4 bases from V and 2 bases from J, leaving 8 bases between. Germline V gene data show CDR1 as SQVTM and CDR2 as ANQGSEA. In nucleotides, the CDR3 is TGCAGCGTTGCTCAGGGGCAAGAGACCCAGTACTTC. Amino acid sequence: CSVAQGQETQYF. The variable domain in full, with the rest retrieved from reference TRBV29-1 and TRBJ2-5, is SAVISQKPSRDICQRGTSLTIQCQVDSQVTMMFWYRQQPGQSLTLIATANQGSEATYESGFVIDKFPISRPNLTFSTLTVSNMSPEDSSIYLCSVAQGQETQYFGPGTRLLVL.

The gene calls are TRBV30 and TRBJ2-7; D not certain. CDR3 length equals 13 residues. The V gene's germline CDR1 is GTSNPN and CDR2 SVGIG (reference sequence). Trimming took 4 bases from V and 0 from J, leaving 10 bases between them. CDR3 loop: CAWIREASYEQYF. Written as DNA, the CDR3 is TGTGCCTGGATAAGAGAGGCCTCCTACGAGCAGTACTTC.

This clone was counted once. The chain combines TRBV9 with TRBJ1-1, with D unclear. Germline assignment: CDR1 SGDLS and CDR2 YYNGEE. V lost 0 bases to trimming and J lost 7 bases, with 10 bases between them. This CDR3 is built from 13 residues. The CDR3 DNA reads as TGTGCCAGCAGCGTAGGGGGTATAAGTGAAGCTTTCTTT. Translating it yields CASSVGGISEAFF.

The CDR3 loop reads CASSQGVSGRVGNNEQFF. CDR3 nucleotides: TGTGCCAGCAGCCAAGGGGTTAGCGGGAGGGTTGGTAACAATGAGCAGTTCTTC. V and J are TRBV4-2 and TRBJ2-1; 11 bases fit TRBD2. This CDR3 region has 18 residues. CDR1 and CDR2 from the germline V gene are LGHNA and YNFKEQ. V gave up 1 base and J gave up 5 bases; unmatched junction bases: 10.

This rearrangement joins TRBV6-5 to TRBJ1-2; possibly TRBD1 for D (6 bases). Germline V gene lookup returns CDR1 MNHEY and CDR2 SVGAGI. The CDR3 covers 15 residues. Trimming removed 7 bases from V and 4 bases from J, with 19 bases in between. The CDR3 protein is CASKGWGQKTYGYTF. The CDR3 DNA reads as TGTGCCAGCAAAGGGTGGGGGCAAAAAACCTATGGCTACACCTTC.

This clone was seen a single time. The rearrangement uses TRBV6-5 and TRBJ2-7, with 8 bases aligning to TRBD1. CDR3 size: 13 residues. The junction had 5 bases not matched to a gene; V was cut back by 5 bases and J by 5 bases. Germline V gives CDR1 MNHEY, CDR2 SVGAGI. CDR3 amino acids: CASSMDRVDEQYF. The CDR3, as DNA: TGTGCCAGCAGTATGGACAGGGTAGACGAGCAGTACTTC.

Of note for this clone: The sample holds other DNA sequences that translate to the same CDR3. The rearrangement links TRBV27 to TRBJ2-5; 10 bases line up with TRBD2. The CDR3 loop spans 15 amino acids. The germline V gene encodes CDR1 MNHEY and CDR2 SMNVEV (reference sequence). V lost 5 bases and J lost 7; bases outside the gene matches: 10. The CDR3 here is CASSPGTSGTGTQYF. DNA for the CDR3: TGTGCCAGCAGTCCCGGAACTAGCGGGACAGGGACCCAGTACTTC.

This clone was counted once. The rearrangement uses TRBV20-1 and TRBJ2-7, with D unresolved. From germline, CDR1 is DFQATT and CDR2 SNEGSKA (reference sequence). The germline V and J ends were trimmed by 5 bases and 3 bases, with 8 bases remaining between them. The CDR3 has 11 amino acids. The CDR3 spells CSALEYYEQYF. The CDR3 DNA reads TGCAGTGCTTTGGAATACTACGAGCAGTACTTC.

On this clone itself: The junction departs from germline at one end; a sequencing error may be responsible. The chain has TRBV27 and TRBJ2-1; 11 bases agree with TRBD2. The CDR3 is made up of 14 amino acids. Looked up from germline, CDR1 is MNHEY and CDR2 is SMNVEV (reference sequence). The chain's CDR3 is CASTLAGGPGEQFF. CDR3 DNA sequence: TGTGCCAGCACTTTAGCGGGAGGGCCTGGGGAGCAGTTCTTC.

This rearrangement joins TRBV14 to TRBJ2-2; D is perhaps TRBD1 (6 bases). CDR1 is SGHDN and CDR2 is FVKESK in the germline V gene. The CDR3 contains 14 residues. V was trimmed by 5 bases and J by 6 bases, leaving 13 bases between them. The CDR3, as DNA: TGTGCCAGCAGCACCAGGACAGCTCCCGGGGAGCTGTTTTTT. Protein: CASSTRTAPGELFF. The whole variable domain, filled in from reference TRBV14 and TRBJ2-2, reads EAGVTQFPSHSVIEKGQTVTLRCDPISGHDNLYWYRRVMGKEIKFLLHFVKESKQDESGMPNNRFLAERTGGTYSTLKVQPAELEDSGVYFCASSTRTAPGELFFGEGSRLTVL.

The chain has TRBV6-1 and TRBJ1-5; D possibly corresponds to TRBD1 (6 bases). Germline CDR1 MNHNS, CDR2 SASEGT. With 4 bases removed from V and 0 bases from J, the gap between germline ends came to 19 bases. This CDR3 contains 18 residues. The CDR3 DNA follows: TGTGCCAGCAGTGCCACGGGGGCGATGCCTTATAGCAATCAGCCCCAGCATTTT. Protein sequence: CASSATGAMPYSNQPQHF.

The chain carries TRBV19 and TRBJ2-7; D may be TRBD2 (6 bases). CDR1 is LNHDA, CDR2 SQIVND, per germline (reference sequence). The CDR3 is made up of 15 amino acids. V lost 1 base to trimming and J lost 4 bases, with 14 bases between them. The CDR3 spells CASSIVAGLPYEQYF. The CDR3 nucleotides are TGTGCCAGTAGTATAGTTGCAGGACTACCTTACGAGCAGTACTTC.

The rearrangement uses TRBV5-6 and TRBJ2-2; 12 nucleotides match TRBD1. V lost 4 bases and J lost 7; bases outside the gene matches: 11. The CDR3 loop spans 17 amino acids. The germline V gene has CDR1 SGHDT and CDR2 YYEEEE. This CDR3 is CASSRTRDRGRSGELFF. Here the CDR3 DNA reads TGTGCCAGCAGCCGAACCCGGGACAGGGGGCGGAGCGGGGAGCTGTTTTTT.

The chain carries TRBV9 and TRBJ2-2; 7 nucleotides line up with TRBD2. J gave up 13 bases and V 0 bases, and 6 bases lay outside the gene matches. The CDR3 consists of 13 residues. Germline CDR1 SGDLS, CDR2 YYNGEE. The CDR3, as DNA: TGTGCCAGCAGCGTAGTGTCGGGGGGTCCGCTGTTTTTT. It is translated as CASSVVSGGPLFF.

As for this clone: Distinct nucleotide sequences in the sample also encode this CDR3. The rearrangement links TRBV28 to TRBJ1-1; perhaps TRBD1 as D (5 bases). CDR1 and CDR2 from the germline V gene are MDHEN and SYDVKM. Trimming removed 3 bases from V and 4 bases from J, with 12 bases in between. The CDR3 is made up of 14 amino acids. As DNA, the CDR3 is TGTGCCAGCAGTTTCCCCGGGGGGGGCACTGAAGCTTTCTTT. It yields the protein CASSFPGGGTEAFF.